The sequence of this T cell receptor beta chain was determined in a study of T cell responses to AZD1222 COVID-19 vaccine. With 4 bases removed from V and 4 bases from J, the gap between germline ends came to 17 bases. Germline CDR1 reads SGHTA; CDR2 reads FQGNSA. The CDR3 runs to 16 residues. Points from the study as a whole: Dominant at 160-218 and 743-854, vaccine-associated CD4 TCRs also spanned spike. The donor cohort was predominantly white British with a female majority, and clonal diversity may have been underestimated. Scientists sampled the repertoires only once the peak T cell response had passed.

Assay: immunoSEQ multiplex PCR; the TCRdb copy retains only in-frame clones and omits some. The sample holds some 180,000 clones, around 90% seen once. About this clone: Its antigen is currently unknown.

This specimen consisted of peripheral blood, obtained 28 days after the second dose of the MenACWY control vaccine. The receptor comes from an adult who received the MenACWY meningococcal vaccine as a control. The rearrangement joins TRBV7-2 to TRBJ1-5; no definite D call. CDR3: CASSSLGRRSNQPQHF. The CDR3 DNA follows: TGTGCCAGCAGCTCCCTAGGGCGCAGATCAAATCAGCCCCAGCATTTT.